This entry concerns a single T cell receptor beta chain. The germline gives CDR1 SGHNT, CDR2 YENEEA. CDR3 size: 15 residues. Trimming took 5 bases from V and 2 from J, leaving 13 bases between them. The data were obtained in a study of blood T cell repertoires in COVID-19. Study as a whole: From the United States, Italy and Spain came samples of acute and convalescent COVID-19. Sources were T cells, B-cell-depleted T cells, or PBMCs; the material itself was cDNA or gDNA.

Original handling: Researchers report that nucleated cell counts were estimated from reference gene primer amplification. Data came from immunoSEQ multiplex PCR; TCRdb stores just in-frame clones and leaves some out. The V and J calls and the clone size are those of that table, but D and trimming were determined from the DNA. The sample includes 200,000 to 250,000 clones, about 81% of them seen just once. Patients in Seattle were enrolled during active infection, then followed longitudinally. What was sequenced was peripheral blood. The receptor was isolated from a woman of 80 years or more with COVID-19, enrolled during active disease. The chain uses TRBV11-3 and TRBJ2-1; D may be TRBD1 (5 bases). DNA of the CDR3: TGTGCCAGCAGCCCTGGTGGGGCCACCTACAATGAGCAGTTCTTC. Residues: CASSPGGATYNEQFF.